This TCR beta chain was retrieved from a study of early T cells in non-severe SARS-CoV-2 infection. Overall study: The input, bulk RNA from unsorted whole blood, was sequenced, and chains were unpaired.

Findings and caveats of the study: Missing private and CD4 specificities, VDJdb matching favored anti-spike CD8 responses.

The CDR3 is made up of 15 amino acids. V shed 5 bases, J shed 4 bases, and the junction held 8 bases outside the gene matches. Germline CDR1 SEHNR, CDR2 FQNEAQ (reference sequence). Individual cDNA molecules were tagged with unique molecular identifiers. TCRdb reanalysed the 5' RACE reads using MiXCR and keeps one entry per CDR3 protein. The repertoire consists of approximately 37,000 distinct CDR3 sequences, with 5% to 6.5% occurring once and the leading ten covering 6% to 6.5%. This clonotype was seen ten or more times. Its specificity is unknown. The source of this sequence is an adult who was a healthcare worker with PCR-confirmed SARS-CoV-2 infection or an uninfected control (not recorded which). Sequencing was performed on whole blood, taken at baseline. The rearrangement uses TRBV7-9 and TRBJ1-3; 7 nucleotides line up with TRBD1. The CDR3 region has the DNA TGTGCCAGCAGCCTAACCGGGACAGCCGGAAACACCATATATTTT. It specifies CASSLTGTAGNTIYF. The whole variable domain, filled in from reference TRBV7-9 and TRBJ1-3, reads DTGVSQNPRHKITKRGQNVTFRCDPISEHNRLYWYRQTLGQGPEFLTYFQNEAQLEKSRLLSDRFSAERPKGSFSTLEIQRTEQGDSAMYLCASSLTGTAGNTIYFGEGSWLTVV.